These 27 T cell receptor beta chains share one sample of origin, sequenced in a study of T cells after yellow fever vaccination. Each CDR3 protein is one row after TCRdb ran MiXCR on the 5' RACE reads. The table records 300,000 to 400,000 distinct CDR3 sequences, roughly 8.4% of them present only once. Specimen: PBMCs, collected about 41 days after the first yellow fever vaccination. Receptors originate from a young man who received the YFV17D yellow fever vaccine.

This clonotype was observed a handful of times. The CDR3 DNA reads as TGTGCCAGCAGCAGTGAACAGGGTTATGAGCAGTTCTTC. It is translated as CASSSEQGYEQFF. This chain joins TRBV7-3 and TRBJ2-1; possibly TRBD1 for D (6 bases). The CDR3 totals 13 residues. Germline-derived CDR1 and CDR2 are SGHTA and FQGTGA. Trimming took off 5 bases at V and 8 bases at J, with 13 bases between the two ends.

This clonotype was detected ten times or more. This chain's CDR3 is CASDVTSGGPYNEQFF. Here the CDR3 DNA reads TGTGCCAGCGACGTGACTAGCGGGGGACCCTACAATGAGCAGTTCTTC. This rearrangement joins TRBV28 to TRBJ2-1; 12 bases agree with TRBD2. Trimming took 8 bases from V and 2 from J; bases not matched to a gene: 7. The CDR3 sequence is 16 residues long. Germline loops: CDR1 MDHEN, CDR2 SYDVKM.

This clonotype was seen a handful of times. CDR3 sequence reads: CSAHGQIQETQYF. For the CDR3, the DNA is TGCAGTGCCCACGGACAGATCCAAGAGACCCAGTACTTC. The chain is built from TRBV20-1 and TRBJ2-5, with D maybe TRBD1 (6 bases). The CDR3 runs 13 residues. Germline lookup yields CDR1 DFQATT and CDR2 SNEGSKA (reference sequence). V was pared by 6 bases and J by 1 base, with 12 bases between.

J is TRBJ2-7 and V is TRBV10-3; tentatively, D is TRBD1 (5 bases). Germline V gene sequence: CDR1 ENHRY, CDR2 SYGVKD. Trimming took off 4 bases at V and 1 base at J, with 11 bases between the two ends. CDR3 length: 14 residues. The DNA of the CDR3 is TGTGCCATCAGTGGAACTGACAGTTCCTACGAGCAGTACGTC. Its protein product is CAISGTDSSYEQYV.

This clonotype came up a few times. This chain uses TRBV11-2 with TRBJ2-1; D perhaps matches TRBD1 (6 bases). The ends were cut back, 5 bases at V and 16 bases at J, with 21 bases in the middle. Germline lookup yields CDR1 SGHAT and CDR2 FQNNGV. This CDR3 comprises 13 residues. The CDR3 is CASSPWGVTGTFF. CDR3 nucleotide sequence: TGTGCCAGCAGCCCGTGGGGAGTCACAGGGACCTTCTTC.

This clonotype was seen a few times. This sequence joins TRBV10-3 and TRBJ2-3; a weak D match, TRBD2 (7 bases). Trimming stripped 2 bases from V and 7 bases from J, with 13 bases between. This CDR3 region has 14 residues. CDR1 is ENHRY, CDR2 SYGVKD, per germline. The CDR3 coding sequence is TGTGCCATCAGTGAGAGGGGGGGAGTATATACGCAGTATTTT. This sequence encodes CAISERGGVYTQYF.

This clonotype was detected only a few times. This chain connects TRBV5-1 to TRBJ2-5, with D possibly being TRBD1 (5 bases). The CDR3 totals 15 residues. V was trimmed by 1 base and J by 5 bases, leaving 15 bases between them. Per germline, CDR1 SGHRS and CDR2 YFSETQ. This CDR3 reads CASSLQGLQAETQYF. CDR3 nucleotide sequence: TGCGCCAGCAGCTTGCAAGGGCTACAGGCGGAGACCCAGTACTTC. The entire variable domain, with the rest obtained from reference TRBV5-1 and TRBJ2-5, is as follows: KAGVTQTPRYLIKTRGQQVTLSCSPISGHRSVSWYQQTPGQGLQFLFEYFSETQRNKGNFPGRFSGRQFSNSRSEMNVSTLELGDSALYLCASSLQGLQAETQYFGPGTRLLVL.

This clonotype was counted between two and nine times. This sequence joins TRBV4-1 and TRBJ2-7, with D perhaps TRBD1 (6 bases). From germline, CDR1 is MGHRA and CDR2 YSYEKL. The CDR3 totals 16 residues. Trimming pared 1 base from V and 2 bases from J, leaving 15 bases between. The CDR3: CASSQVPGQGPYEQYF. The CDR3 nucleotides read TGCGCCAGCAGCCAAGTTCCGGGACAAGGACCCTACGAGCAGTACTTC.

J is TRBJ1-1 and V is TRBV29-1; no firm D call. The germline gives CDR1 SQVTM, CDR2 ANQGSEA. CDR3 length: 12 amino acids. V lost 0 bases, J lost 8 bases, and 10 bases lay in between. The DNA of the CDR3 is TGCAGCGTTGAAGAAGGAGGGTTAGAAGCTTTCTTT. Residues: CSVEEGGLEAFF.

This clonotype was seen a few times. The gene calls are TRBV29-1 and TRBJ2-7; D is perhaps TRBD2 (6 bases). The CDR3 has 12 residues. V lost 4 bases to trimming and J lost 6 bases, with 13 bases between them. Per the germline V gene, CDR1 is SQVTM and CDR2 is ANQGSEA. The CDR3 reads CSVVPGTGEQYF. CDR3 sequence (DNA): TGCAGCGTTGTCCCAGGGACTGGCGAGCAGTACTTC.

The rearrangement uses TRBV5-6 and TRBJ2-1, with 9 bases aligning to TRBD1. The trim removed 4 bases at V and 8 bases at J, leaving 7 bases unmatched. There are 14 residues in the CDR3. CDR1 is SGHDT and CDR2 is YYEEEE in the germline V gene. CDR3 region: CASSTGQGWDEQFF. DNA of the CDR3: TGTGCCAGCAGCACAGGACAGGGGTGGGATGAGCAGTTCTTC.

The table lists this clonotype with a few counts. This chain links TRBV20-1 with TRBJ1-5; D is perhaps TRBD1 (5 bases). With 1 base removed from V and 1 base from J, the gap between germline ends came to 14 bases. In germline, CDR1 is DFQATT, CDR2 SNEGSKA (reference sequence). The CDR3 sequence is 16 residues long. The CDR3 DNA is TGCAGTGCTAGAGCTTGGGGGGAAGGGAGCAATCAGCCCCAGCATTTT. The encoded protein is CSARAWGEGSNQPQHF.

This clonotype was counted a few times. V usage is TRBV14 and J usage is TRBJ1-1; D perhaps matches TRBD1 (5 bases). The CDR3 is 16 amino acids. V dropped 2 bases and J dropped 4 bases, with 17 bases sitting between them. Per germline, CDR1 SGHDN and CDR2 FVKESK. The CDR3 is CASSQRFGAGPTEAFF. Written as DNA, the CDR3 is TGTGCCAGCAGCCAACGTTTTGGGGCAGGGCCCACTGAAGCTTTCTTT.

Only a few counts were recorded for this clonotype. This chain links TRBV5-1 with TRBJ1-3; TRBD1 matches at 7 bases. The CDR3 covers 15 residues. J was trimmed by 0 bases and V by 4 bases; bases with no gene match: 4. Germline CDR1 reads SGHRS; CDR2 reads YFSETQ. The chain's CDR3 is CASSVGTASGNTIYF. The CDR3 DNA reads TGCGCCAGCAGCGTCGGGACAGCCTCTGGAAACACCATATATTTT.

This clonotype was recorded a few times. V gene TRBV5-4 combines with J gene TRBJ2-1; D remains ambiguous. The CDR3 contains 11 residues. Germline CDR1 reads SGHNT; CDR2 reads YYREEE (reference sequence). V dropped 0 bases and J dropped 10 bases, with 5 bases sitting between them. The CDR3 loop is CASSLGREQFF. DNA of the CDR3: TGTGCCAGCAGCTTGGGAAGGGAGCAGTTCTTC.

V is TRBV18 and J is TRBJ2-7, with D possibly matching TRBD1 (6 bases). CDR1 and CDR2 from the germline V gene are KGHSH and LQKENI. The CDR3 runs 14 residues. Trimming left V 3 bases short and J 5 bases short, with 14 bases between. This CDR3 is CASSPKQGFHEQYF. The CDR3 region has the DNA TGTGCCAGCTCACCCAAACAGGGTTTCCACGAGCAGTACTTC.

This clonotype was counted a few times. This rearrangement joins TRBV9 to TRBJ1-3; D is ambiguous. The length of the CDR3 is 15 residues. CDR1 and CDR2 from the germline V gene are SGDLS and YYNGEE. V was cut by 4 bases and J by 3 bases, with 14 bases left in between. The CDR3 region has the DNA TGTGCCAGCAGCCCCCATTTCGGGGTTGGAAACACCATATATTTT. Protein product: CASSPHFGVGNTIYF.

This clonotype was found a few times. The chain recombines TRBV4-3 with TRBJ1-1; D is perhaps TRBD1 (6 bases). The CDR3 has 13 amino acids. V was clipped by 0 bases and J by 8 bases, with 10 bases between them. The germline CDR1 and CDR2 sequences are LGHNA and YSLEER. CDR3 amino acids: CASSQDLGGEAFF. CDR3 coding DNA: TGCGCCAGCAGCCAAGATCTAGGGGGAGAAGCTTTCTTT.

This clonotype was seen more than once but under ten times. J is TRBJ1-5 and V is TRBV6-1; D unresolved. Trimming stripped 5 bases from V and 0 bases from J, with 14 bases between. This CDR3 contains 16 residues. From germline, CDR1 is MNHNS and CDR2 SASEGT. DNA of the CDR3: TGTGCCAGCAGTACATCACCTGGAGGTAGCAATCAGCCCCAGCATTTT. Amino acid sequence: CASSTSPGGSNQPQHF.

This clonotype has at least ten counts. The CDR3 nucleotides read TGTGCCAGCTCACCAAGCGGGGGCCTCACTGAAGCTTTCTTT. Translation: CASSPSGGLTEAFF. The J gene is TRBJ1-1, the V gene TRBV18; TRBD1 might be the D (6 bases). V lost 2 bases to trimming and J lost 4 bases, with 11 bases between them. Germline CDR1 is KGHSH and CDR2 is LQKENI. This CDR3 is 14 amino acids long. The complete variable domain, with remaining parts taken from reference TRBV18 and TRBJ1-1, reads NAGVMQNPRHLVRRRGQEARLRCSPMKGHSHVYWYRQLPEEGLKFMVYLQKENIIDESGMPKERFSAEFPKEGPSILRIQQVVRGDSAAYFCASSPSGGLTEAFFGQGTRLTVV.

J is TRBJ1-1 and V is TRBV6-2 or TRBV6-3; 7 bases are shared with TRBD1. V lost 11 bases and J lost 0; bases outside the gene matches: 15. Germline lookup yields CDR1 MNHEY and CDR2 SVGEGT. The CDR3 covers 16 residues. In nucleotides, the CDR3 is TGTGCCCGTACAGGGGCCTCGGCCGAAATGAACACTGAAGCTTTCTTT. It yields the protein CARTGASAEMNTEAFF.

The chain uses TRBV7-2 and TRBJ2-3, with D possibly TRBD2 on 6 matching bases. Germline CDR1 and CDR2: SGHTA and FQGNSA. The ends were cut back, 5 bases at V and 3 bases at J, with 18 bases in the middle. The CDR3 consists of 16 residues. DNA for the CDR3: TGTGCCAGCAGCGGGCTTGGAGCGGGCCTTACAGATACGCAGTATTTT. It translates to CASSGLGAGLTDTQYF. Looking up the rest from reference TRBV7-2 and TRBJ2-3 gives the full variable domain: GAGVSQSPSNKVTEKGKDVELRCDPISGHTALYWYRQSLGQGLEFLIYFQGNSAPDKSGLPSDRFSAERTGGSVSTLTIQRTQQEDSAVYLCASSGLGAGLTDTQYFGPGTRLTVL.

The V gene is TRBV4-2, the J gene TRBJ2-2; no clear D gene. The germline gives CDR1 LGHNA, CDR2 YNFKEQ. The CDR3 contains 14 residues. Trimming shortened V by 1 base and J by 7 bases, and 10 bases separated the two germline ends. CDR3 in DNA: TGTGCCAGCAGCCAAGTTAGTCTCGGCGGGGAGCTGTTTTTT. As protein: CASSQVSLGGELFF.

V gene TRBV25-1 combines with J gene TRBJ2-1; D remains unclear. Deletions cut 4 bases from V and 3 bases from J, with 7 bases between. Germline V gene sequence: CDR1 MGHDK, CDR2 SYGVNS. CDR3 length equals 13 residues. As DNA, the CDR3 is TGTGCCAGCAGTGCGCAGATCTACAATGAGCAGTTCTTC. Protein: CASSAQIYNEQFF.

The V gene is TRBV19, the J gene TRBJ2-2; a weak D match, TRBD2 (6 bases). In germline, CDR1 is LNHDA, CDR2 SQIVND (reference sequence). The CDR3 is 16 residues long. V was cut by 6 bases and J by 4 bases, with 18 bases left in between. The CDR3 DNA follows: TGTGCCAGTAGCCCCAACGGCGGGGTTCGCACCGGGGAGCTGTTTTTT. Its translation is CASSPNGGVRTGELFF.

This sequence joins TRBV4-3 and TRBJ1-1; D remains unclear. V lost 0 bases and J lost 1, with 3 bases in between. CDR3 size: 13 residues. CDR1 LGHNA and CDR2 YSLEER come from the germline V gene. CDR3 sequence reads: CASSQETNTEAFF. In nucleotides, the CDR3 is TGCGCCAGCAGCCAAGAGACGAACACTGAAGCTTTCTTT.

This sequence joins TRBV7-9 and TRBJ1-5; 10 bases map to TRBD1. The CDR3 consists of 16 residues. V dropped 5 bases and J dropped 0; count of bases not matched to a gene: 4. Germline CDR1 and CDR2: SEHNR and FQNEAQ (reference sequence). This CDR3 reads CASSTDRGNSNQPQHF. CDR3 sequence (DNA): TGTGCCAGCAGCACGGACAGGGGGAATAGCAATCAGCCCCAGCATTTT. The whole variable domain, filled in from reference TRBV7-9 and TRBJ1-5, reads DTGVSQNPRHKITKRGQNVTFRCDPISEHNRLYWYRQTLGQGPEFLTYFQNEAQLEKSRLLSDRFSAERPKGSFSTLEIQRTEQGDSAMYLCASSTDRGNSNQPQHFGDGTRLSIL.